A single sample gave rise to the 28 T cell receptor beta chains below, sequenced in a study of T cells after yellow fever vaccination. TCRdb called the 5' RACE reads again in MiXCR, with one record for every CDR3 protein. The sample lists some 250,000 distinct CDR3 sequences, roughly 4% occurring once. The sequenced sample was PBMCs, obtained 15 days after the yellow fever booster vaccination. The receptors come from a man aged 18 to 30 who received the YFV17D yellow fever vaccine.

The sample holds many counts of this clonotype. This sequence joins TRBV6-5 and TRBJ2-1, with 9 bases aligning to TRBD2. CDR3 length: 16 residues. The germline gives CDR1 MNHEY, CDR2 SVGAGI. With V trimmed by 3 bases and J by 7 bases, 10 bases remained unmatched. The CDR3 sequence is CASSYSPASGVNEQFF. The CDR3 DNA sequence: TGTGCCAGCAGTTATTCCCCGGCTAGCGGGGTTAATGAGCAGTTCTTC.

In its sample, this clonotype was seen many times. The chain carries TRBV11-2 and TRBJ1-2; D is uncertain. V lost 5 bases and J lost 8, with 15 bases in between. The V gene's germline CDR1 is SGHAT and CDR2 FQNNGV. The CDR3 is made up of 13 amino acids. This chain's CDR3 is CASSPQGGEGYTF. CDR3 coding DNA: TGTGCCAGCAGCCCCCAAGGCGGGGAGGGCTACACCTTC.

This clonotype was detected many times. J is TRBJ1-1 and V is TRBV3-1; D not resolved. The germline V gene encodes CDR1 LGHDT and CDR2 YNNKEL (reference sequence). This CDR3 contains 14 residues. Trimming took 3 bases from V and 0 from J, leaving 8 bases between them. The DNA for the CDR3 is TGTGCCAGCAGCCAGGGGTCCATGAACACTGAAGCTTTCTTT. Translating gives CASSQGSMNTEAFF.

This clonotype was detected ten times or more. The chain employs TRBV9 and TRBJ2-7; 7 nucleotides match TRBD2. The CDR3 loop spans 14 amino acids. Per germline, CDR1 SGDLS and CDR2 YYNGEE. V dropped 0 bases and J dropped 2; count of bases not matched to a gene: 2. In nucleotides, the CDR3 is TGTGCCAGCAGCGTAGAGGGGACTACCTACGAGCAGTACTTC. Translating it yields CASSVEGTTYEQYF.

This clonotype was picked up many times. The CDR3 loop is CAWILGGRLNTEAFF. In DNA form, the CDR3 reads TGTGCCTGGATCTTAGGGGGGCGGTTGAACACTGAAGCTTTCTTT. The chain uses TRBV30 and TRBJ1-1, with D tentatively TRBD1 (6 bases). Germline CDR1 is GTSNPN and CDR2 is SVGIG (reference sequence). Trimming took off 4 bases at V and 0 bases at J, with 15 bases between the two ends. The CDR3 runs 15 residues.

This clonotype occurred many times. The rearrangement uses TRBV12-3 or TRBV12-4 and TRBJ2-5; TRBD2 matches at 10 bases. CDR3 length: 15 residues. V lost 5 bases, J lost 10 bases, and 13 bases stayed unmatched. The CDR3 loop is CASSQIAGGLQGQYF. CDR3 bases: TGTGCCAGCAGTCAGATAGCGGGGGGCCTCCAAGGCCAGTACTTC.

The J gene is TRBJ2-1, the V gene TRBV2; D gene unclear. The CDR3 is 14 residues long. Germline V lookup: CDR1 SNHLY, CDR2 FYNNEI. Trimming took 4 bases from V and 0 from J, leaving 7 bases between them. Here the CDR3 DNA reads TGTGCCAGCAGTGGTTTAAGCTCCTACAATGAGCAGTTCTTC. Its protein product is CASSGLSSYNEQFF.

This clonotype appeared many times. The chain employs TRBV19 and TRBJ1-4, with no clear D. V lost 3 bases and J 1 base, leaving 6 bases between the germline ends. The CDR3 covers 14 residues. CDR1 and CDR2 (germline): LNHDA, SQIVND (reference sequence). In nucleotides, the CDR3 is TGTGCCAGTAGTATTCCAGGAACTAATGAAAAACTGTTTTTT. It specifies CASSIPGTNEKLFF.

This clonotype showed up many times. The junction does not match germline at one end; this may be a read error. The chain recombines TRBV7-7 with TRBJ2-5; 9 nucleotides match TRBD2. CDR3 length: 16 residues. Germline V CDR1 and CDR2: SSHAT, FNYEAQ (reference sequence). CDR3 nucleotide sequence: TGTGCTAGCAGCTTAGGAGCGGGGGGCCGTGGGGAGACCCAGTACTTC. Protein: CASSLGAGGRGETQYF.

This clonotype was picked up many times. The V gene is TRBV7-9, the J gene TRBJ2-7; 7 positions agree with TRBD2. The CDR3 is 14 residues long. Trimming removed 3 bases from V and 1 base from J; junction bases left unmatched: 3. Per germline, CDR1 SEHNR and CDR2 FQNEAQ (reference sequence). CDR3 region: CASSLGGASYEQYV. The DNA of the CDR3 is TGTGCCAGCAGCTTGGGAGGGGCGTCCTACGAGCAGTACGTC.

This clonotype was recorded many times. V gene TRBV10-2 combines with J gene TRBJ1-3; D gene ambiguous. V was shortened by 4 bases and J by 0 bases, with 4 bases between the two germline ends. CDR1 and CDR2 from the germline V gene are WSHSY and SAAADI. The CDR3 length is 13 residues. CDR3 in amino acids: CASSVSSGNTIYF. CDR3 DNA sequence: TGCGCCAGCAGTGTGAGCTCTGGAAACACCATATATTTT.

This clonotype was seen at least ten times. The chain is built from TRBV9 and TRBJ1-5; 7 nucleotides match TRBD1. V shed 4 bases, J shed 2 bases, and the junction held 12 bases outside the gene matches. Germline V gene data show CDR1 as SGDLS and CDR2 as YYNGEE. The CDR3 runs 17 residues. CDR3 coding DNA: TGTGCCAGCAGCCCGGGGGAGGGGGCGCGAGGCAATCAGCCCCAGCATTTT. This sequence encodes CASSPGEGARGNQPQHF.

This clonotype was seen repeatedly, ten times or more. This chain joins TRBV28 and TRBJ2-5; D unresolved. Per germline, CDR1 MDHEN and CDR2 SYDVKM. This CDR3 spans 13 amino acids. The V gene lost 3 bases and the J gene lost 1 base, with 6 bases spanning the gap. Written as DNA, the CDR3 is TGTGCCAGCAGTTTCCGGCCCCAAGAGACCCAGTACTTC. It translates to CASSFRPQETQYF.

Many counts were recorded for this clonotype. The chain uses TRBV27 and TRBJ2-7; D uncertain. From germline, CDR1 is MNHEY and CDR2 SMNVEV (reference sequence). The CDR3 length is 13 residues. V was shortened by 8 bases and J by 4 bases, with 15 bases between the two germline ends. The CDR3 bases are TGTGCCAGCGGCAGTTGGGCTTATTACGAGCAGTACTTC. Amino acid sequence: CASGSWAYYEQYF.

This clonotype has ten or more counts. CDR3 amino acids: CASSLTSGGMNTEAFF. The CDR3 nucleotides are TGCGCCAGCAGCTTGACGTCAGGGGGAATGAACACTGAAGCTTTCTTT. This chain links TRBV5-1 with TRBJ1-1; 7 nucleotides agree with TRBD1. After removal of 1 base from V and 0 bases from J, the junction contained 6 bases not matched to a gene. Germline V lookup: CDR1 SGHRS, CDR2 YFSETQ. The CDR3 extends over 16 amino acids.

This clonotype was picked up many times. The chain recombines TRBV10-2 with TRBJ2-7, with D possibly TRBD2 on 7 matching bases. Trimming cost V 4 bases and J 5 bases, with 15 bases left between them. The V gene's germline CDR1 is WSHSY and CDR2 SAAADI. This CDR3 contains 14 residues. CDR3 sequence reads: CASSVRGGVDEQYF. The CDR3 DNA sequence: TGCGCCAGCAGTGTAAGGGGGGGCGTCGACGAGCAGTACTTC.

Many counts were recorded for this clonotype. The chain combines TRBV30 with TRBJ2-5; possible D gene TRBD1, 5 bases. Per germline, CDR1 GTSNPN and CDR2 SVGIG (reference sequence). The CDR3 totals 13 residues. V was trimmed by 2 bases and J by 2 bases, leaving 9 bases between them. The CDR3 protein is CAWSKGAQETQYF. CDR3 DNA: TGTGCCTGGAGTAAAGGGGCGCAAGAGACCCAGTACTTC.

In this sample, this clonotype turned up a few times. The CDR3 bases are TGCGCCAGCAGCTTGGGAGGGACAGGGGTCGAAGCTTTCTTT. Its protein product is CASSLGGTGVEAFF. The rearrangement joins TRBV5-1 to TRBJ1-1, with 10 bases lining up with TRBD1. With V trimmed by 0 bases and J by 8 bases, 4 bases remained unmatched. The CDR3 totals 14 residues. Germline CDR1 is SGHRS and CDR2 is YFSETQ.

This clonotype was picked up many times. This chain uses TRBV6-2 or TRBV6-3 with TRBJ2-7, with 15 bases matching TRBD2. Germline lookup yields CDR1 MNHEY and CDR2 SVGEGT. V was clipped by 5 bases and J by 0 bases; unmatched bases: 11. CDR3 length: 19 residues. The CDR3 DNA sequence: TGTGCCAGCAGTCGAATTGGACTAGCGGGGGGGTACCTCTCCTACGAGCAGTACGTC. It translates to CASSRIGLAGGYLSYEQYV.

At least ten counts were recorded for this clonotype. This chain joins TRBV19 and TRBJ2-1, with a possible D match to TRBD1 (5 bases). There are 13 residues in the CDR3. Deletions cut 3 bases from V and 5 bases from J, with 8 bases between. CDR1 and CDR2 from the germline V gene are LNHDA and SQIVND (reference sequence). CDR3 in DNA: TGTGCCAGTAGTATCAGGGTTAACAATGAGCAGTTCTTC. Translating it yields CASSIRVNNEQFF.

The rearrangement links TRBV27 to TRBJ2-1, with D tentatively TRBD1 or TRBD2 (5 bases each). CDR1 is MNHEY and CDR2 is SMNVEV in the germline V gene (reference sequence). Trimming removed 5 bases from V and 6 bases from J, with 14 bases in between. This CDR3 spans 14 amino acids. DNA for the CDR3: TGTGCCAGCAGTCCGGCCGGGGCGGTCAATGAGCAGTTCTTC. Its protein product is CASSPAGAVNEQFF.

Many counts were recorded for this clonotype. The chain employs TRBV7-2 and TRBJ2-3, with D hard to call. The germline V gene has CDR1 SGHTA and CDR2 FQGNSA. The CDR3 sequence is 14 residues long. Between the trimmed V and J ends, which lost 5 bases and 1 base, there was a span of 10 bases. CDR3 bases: TGTGCCAGCAGCCCGAGCATTGGCACAGATACGCAGTATTTT. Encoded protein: CASSPSIGTDTQYF.

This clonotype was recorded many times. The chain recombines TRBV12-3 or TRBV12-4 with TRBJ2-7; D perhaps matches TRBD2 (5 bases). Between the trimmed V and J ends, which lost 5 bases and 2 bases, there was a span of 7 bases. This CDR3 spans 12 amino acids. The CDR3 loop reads CASSGLAYEQYF. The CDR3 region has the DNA TGTGCCAGCAGTGGACTTGCCTACGAGCAGTACTTC.

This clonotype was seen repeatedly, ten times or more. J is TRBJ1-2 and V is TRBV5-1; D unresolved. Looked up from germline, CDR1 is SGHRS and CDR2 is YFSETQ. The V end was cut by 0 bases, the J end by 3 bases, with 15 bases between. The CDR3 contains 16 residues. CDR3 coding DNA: TGCGCCAGCAGCTTGGCGTTGCAGCCGACCCACTATGGCTACACCTTC. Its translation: CASSLALQPTHYGYTF.

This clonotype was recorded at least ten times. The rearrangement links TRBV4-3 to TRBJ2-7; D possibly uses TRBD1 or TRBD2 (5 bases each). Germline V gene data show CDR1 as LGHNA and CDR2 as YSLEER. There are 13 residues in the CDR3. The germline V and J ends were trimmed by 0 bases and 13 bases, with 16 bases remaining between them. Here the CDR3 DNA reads TGCGCCAGCAGCCAAGAACGGGGCTTCCCTCGATACGTC. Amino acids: CASSQERGFPRYV.

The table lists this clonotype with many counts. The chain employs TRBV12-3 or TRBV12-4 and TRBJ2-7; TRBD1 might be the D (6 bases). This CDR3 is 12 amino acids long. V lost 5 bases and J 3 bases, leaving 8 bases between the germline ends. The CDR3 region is CASSQQGYEQYF. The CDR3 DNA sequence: TGTGCCAGCAGTCAACAGGGCTACGAGCAGTACTTC.

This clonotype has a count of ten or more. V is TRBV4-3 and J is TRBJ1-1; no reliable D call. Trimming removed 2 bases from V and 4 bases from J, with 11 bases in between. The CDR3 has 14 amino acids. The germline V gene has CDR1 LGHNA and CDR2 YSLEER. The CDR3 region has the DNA TGCGCCAGCAGCCAAAGGCGGGTCTCCACTGAAGCTTTCTTT. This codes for CASSQRRVSTEAFF.

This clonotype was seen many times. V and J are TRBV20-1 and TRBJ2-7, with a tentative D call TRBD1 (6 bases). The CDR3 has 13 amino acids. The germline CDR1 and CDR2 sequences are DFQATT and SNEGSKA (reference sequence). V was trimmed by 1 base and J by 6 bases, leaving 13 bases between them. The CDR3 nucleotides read TGCAGTGCTAGAGGTCAGGGGCGCGGCGAGCAGTACGTC. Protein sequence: CSARGQGRGEQYV.